The TCR beta chain described here comes from a study of blood T cells in healthy people across ages (dated by TCRdb to 2015 to 2017). Context from the whole study: Template switching captured roughly one uniquely barcoded TCR beta cDNA molecule per two T cells in model experiments. The study measured age-related changes in TCR beta repertoire diversity using deep sequencing normalized with unique cDNA molecular identifiers. The donors were split into four age groups: young (average roughly 15 years), middle-aged (roughly 39), aged (around 67) and long-lived (approximately 80). To avoid experimental bias, donors of different ages were spread randomly across the sequencing lanes. The study analyzed two additional independent replicas of 1 million unique cDNA reads from the same blood draw for two donors, one aged 18 to 30 and one aged 80 or older.

Receptors were amplified or captured by 5' RACE. Sequencing was carried out with an Illumina HiSeq 2500. The second PCR ran for roughly 7 to 11 cycles and used a J-beta primer mix along with a sample-barcoded 5' primer. A template-switch 5' adaptor carrying 12 random nucleotides introduced a unique molecular identifier onto each TCR beta cDNA molecule. Each sample yielded at least 3 million CDR3-containing paired-end reads. The Mint cDNA synthesis kit, primed by a TRBC-specific oligonucleotide, was used to synthesize first-strand cDNA from all RNA. Following uracil-DNA glycosylase treatment, a first 18-cycle PCR with universal primers M1SS and BC2_uni_R was performed on all cDNA. The original methods were these. Normalization of each sample was performed by random selection of 1 million high-quality reads, each carrying a distinct molecular identifier. Instead of being binned into consensus sequences, reads that shared molecular identifiers were thrown out. MiTCR, run with a Q25 quality threshold and the strictest error-elimination algorithm, handled CDR3 identification, clonotype clustering and error correction. Lower-bound total TCR beta diversity was estimated with a nonparametric unseen species model using Euler transformation. Clones were called with MiXCR by TCRdb after fastp trimmed the public reads at Q25, and only in-frame beta chains were retained. CDR3 protein sequences are deduplicated, and each keeps its most common genes and DNA. The V and J calls and clone size come from TCRdb's table, not from the authors' own analysis. The sample table shows about 640,000 distinct CDR3 sequences, and 40% to 45% are seen once. The ten largest account for 25% to 30% of the sample.

The approximately 41 donors, aged about 6 to 90 years, were systemically healthy Caucasian individuals from Russia. Approximately 11 milliliters of peripheral blood were drawn from each donor into EDTA-treated Vacutainer tubes. PBMCs were isolated by Ficoll-Paque density-gradient centrifugation, with at least 6.5 million obtained per sample. Total RNA was extracted from PBMCs with Trizol reagent, with at least 6 micrograms obtained per sample. For every donor, flow cytometry on a PBMC aliquot measured the percentage of naive CD45RAhigh/CD27high T cells. Sequences MDHEN (CDR1) and SYDVKM (CDR2) are obtained from the germline V gene. The V end loses 6 bases and the J end loses 0 bases, and a stretch of 9 bases separates them. Its CDR3 holds 14 amino acids, cysteine through phenylalanine. Only CDR3 DNA remains: 42 bases, in frame from the first base. The investigation overall reported the following: Since profiling was done on bulk unsorted PBMCs, naive and antigen-experienced compartments could not be conclusively compared. Compared with the aged group, the long-lived group had more naive CD4+ T cells, fewer expanded clones and increased TCR diversity, suggesting age selection. The percentage of naive T cells measured by flow cytometry correlated strongly with observed TCR beta diversity. Estimates of total diversity based on one million sequenced T cells were regarded as lower bounds and as underestimates. Because the CMV infection status of the donors was unknown, age-related changes in expanded clonotypes may potentially have been confounded. As age increased, observed TCR beta diversity per million T cells dropped in a roughly linear way, and a significant reduction was already evident by age 40.

As regards this clonotype: Its antigen is still unknown. There are no base qualities to consult, and no much larger clone falls within one base.

Sequences were obtained from blood. The clonotype was recovered from an older man in good health. The sequence joins TRBV28 to TRBJ2-4; no D segment can be confidently identified. The CDR3 protein: CASSRPAAKNIQYF. The nucleotides read TGTGCCAGCAGCCGCCCGGCAGCCAAAAACATTCAGTACTTC.